The clone carrying this T cell receptor beta chain appeared many times. The antigen remains undetermined. This specimen comes from a study of T cell repertoires in cytomegalovirus infection. TCRdb redid the calling of the reads with MiXCR, one entry per CDR3 protein. The repertoire consists of some 150,000 distinct CDR3 sequences, with about 6.5% occurring once and the leading ten covering roughly 18%. Germline V gene lookup returns CDR1 MDHEN and CDR2 SYDVKM. The junction had 11 bases not matched to a gene; V was cut back by 4 bases and J by 7 bases. The CDR3 is made up of 16 amino acids. Whole-study findings and limits: HLA-C-restricted CMV clonotypes gave the most frequent clonotype in two of eight donors. Cumulative frequency of public TCR beta families picked out carriers of CMV plus the relevant HLA.

V and J are TRBV28 and TRBJ2-1; 9 bases align to TRBD1. Sequenced sample: PBMCs. The receptor was isolated from a human donor in good health (CMV status not recorded). Some clones in this sample may be carry-over from other donors' samples. CDR3 coding DNA: TGTGCCAGCAGTTCCCCGGCGGCAGGGACAGGGAATGAGCAGTTCTTC. Its protein is CASSSPAAGTGNEQFF.